This T cell receptor beta chain was identified in a study of T cell repertoires in cytomegalovirus infection. Study-level results: In two of eight donors, the top clonotype was HLA-C-restricted CMV-specific.

Looked up from germline, CDR1 is ENHRY and CDR2 is SYGVKD. Trimming removed 6 bases from V and 4 bases from J; junction bases left unmatched: 10. There are 15 residues in the CDR3. As concerns this clonotype: The antigen is not known.

TCRdb reprocessed the reads with MiXCR, giving one entry per CDR3 protein. The sample includes about 830,000 distinct CDR3 sequences, 30% to 35% of them seen just once. The sequences come from cultured CD8+ T cells from PBMCs, collected from culture after CMV antigen stimulation. The V call is TRBV10-3, the J call TRBJ2-7; 9 nucleotides align to TRBD2. This receptor was obtained from a human donor in good health (CMV status not recorded). Some clones in this sample may be carry-over from other donors' samples. Written as DNA, the CDR3 is TGTGCCATCAGCAAGCGGACTAGCGAGAAGTACGAGCAGTACTTC. Translating it yields CAISKRTSEKYEQYF.